The rows below give T cell receptor beta chains drawn from one sample of a study of T cells after yellow fever vaccination. TCRdb called the 5' RACE reads again in MiXCR, with one record for every CDR3 protein. In the table there are hundreds of thousands of distinct CDR3 sequences, about 17% of which are singletons. The starting material was PBMCs, obtained 4 to 6 days after the first yellow fever vaccination. The receptor set was obtained from a man between 18 and 29 years old who received the YFV17D yellow fever vaccine. The CDR3 runs from the conserved cysteine through the conserved F or W. D genes are given only for firm matches. Clone size, where shown, is once, few, many, or a class for clones that have expanded.

v_gene: TRBV4-1
abundance: few
d_gene: -
j_gene: TRBJ2-4
CDR3nt: TGCGCCAGCAGCCTCCTTTCGAGCGGACCAGCCAAAAACATTCAGTACTTC
CDR3aa: CASSLLSSGPAKNIQYF

v_gene: TRBV20-1
abundance: -
d_gene: -
j_gene: TRBJ2-6
CDR3nt: TGCAGTGCTAGAGATAGAGTCTCTGGGGCCAACGTCCTGACTTTC
CDR3aa: CSARDRVSGANVLTF

v_gene: TRBV11-1
abundance: -
d_gene: TRBD2
j_gene: TRBJ2-3
CDR3nt: TGTGCCAGCAGCTTAAATCGGGCTAGCGGGGGGGGTCGAGATACGCAGTATTTT
CDR3aa: CASSLNRASGGGRDTQYF

v_gene: TRBV28
abundance: -
d_gene: TRBD1
j_gene: TRBJ2-7
CDR3nt: TGTGCCAGCAGTTTATGGGACAGGCCTTCCGAGCAGTACTTC
CDR3aa: CASSLWDRPSEQYF

v_gene: TRBV5-6
abundance: few
d_gene: -
j_gene: TRBJ1-1
CDR3nt: TGTGCCAGCAGCTCGCTGACTCACGAGTACGCTGAAGCTTTCTTT
CDR3aa: CASSSLTHEYAEAFF

v_gene: TRBV13
abundance: -
d_gene: TRBD1
j_gene: TRBJ1-5
CDR3nt: TGTGCCAGCAGCTTAGCCAGGGGGGGGAATCAGCCCCAGCATTTT
CDR3aa: CASSLARGGNQPQHF

v_gene: TRBV9
abundance: few
d_gene: -
j_gene: TRBJ1-1
CDR3nt: TGTGCCAGCAGCGCCAGGCACACCCAATCGACTGAAGCTTTCTTT
CDR3aa: CASSARHTQSTEAFF

v_gene: TRBV5-1
abundance: -
d_gene: -
j_gene: TRBJ2-5
CDR3nt: TGCGCCAGCAGCTTGGAGGACAGACAAGAGACCCAGTACTTC
CDR3aa: CASSLEDRQETQYF

v_gene: TRBV6-2/TRBV6-3
abundance: -
d_gene: -
j_gene: TRBJ2-3
CDR3nt: TGTGCCAGCAGTAACCGCCAAAGACCGCAGTATTTT
CDR3aa: CASSNRQRPQYF

v_gene: TRBV6-1
abundance: many
d_gene: -
j_gene: TRBJ2-1
CDR3nt: TGTGCCAGCAGCTCAATCGCCTCCTACAATGAGCAGTTCTTC
CDR3aa: CASSSIASYNEQFF

v_gene: TRBV4-1
abundance: few
d_gene: TRBD2
j_gene: TRBJ2-7
CDR3nt: TGCGCCAGCAGCCAAGATCAGCGGGGTTGGTACGAGCAGTACTTC
CDR3aa: CASSQDQRGWYEQYF

v_gene: TRBV25-1
abundance: few
d_gene: -
j_gene: TRBJ1-6
CDR3nt: TGTGCCAGCAGCACTGGGGCAGGCGTGGGTTCGCCCCTCCACTTT
CDR3aa: CASSTGAGVGSPLHF

v_gene: TRBV7-2
abundance: few
d_gene: -
j_gene: TRBJ1-3
CDR3nt: TGTGCCAGCAGCGTGTCCAGGGTCTCTGGAAACACCATATATTTT
CDR3aa: CASSVSRVSGNTIYF

v_gene: TRBV29-1
abundance: few
d_gene: -
j_gene: TRBJ1-5
CDR3nt: TGCAGCGTCCGGGACCCTGATCAGCCCCAGCATTTT
CDR3aa: CSVRDPDQPQHF

v_gene: TRBV20-1
abundance: -
d_gene: TRBD1
j_gene: TRBJ1-1
CDR3nt: TGCAGTGCTAGGGGAGGGACAGGGAGTGATGAAGCTTTCTTT
CDR3aa: CSARGGTGSDEAFF

v_gene: TRBV12-3/TRBV12-4
abundance: -
d_gene: TRBD1
j_gene: TRBJ1-1
CDR3nt: TGTGCCAGCACCCGCTCGGCAGGGGGTTTTGAAGCTTTCTTT
CDR3aa: CASTRSAGGFEAFF

v_gene: TRBV28
abundance: -
d_gene: -
j_gene: TRBJ1-6
CDR3nt: TGTGCCAGCAGTCCCCCTAGTTCACCCCTCCACTTT
CDR3aa: CASSPPSSPLHF

v_gene: TRBV20-1
abundance: few
d_gene: TRBD1
j_gene: TRBJ2-7
CDR3nt: TGCAGTGCTAGCCCAAGGACAGGGGGCTACGAGCAGTACTTC
CDR3aa: CSASPRTGGYEQYF

v_gene: TRBV7-7
abundance: -
d_gene: -
j_gene: TRBJ2-7
CDR3nt: TGTGCCAGCAGCTTAGCAACCGGCTCCTACGAGCAGTACTTC
CDR3aa: CASSLATGSYEQYF

v_gene: TRBV3-1
abundance: few
d_gene: -
j_gene: TRBJ2-3
CDR3nt: TGTGCCAGCAGCCAAGATAGGGGGTGGACAGATACGCAGTATTTT
CDR3aa: CASSQDRGWTDTQYF

v_gene: TRBV24-1
abundance: few
d_gene: TRBD1
j_gene: TRBJ2-5
CDR3nt: TGTGCCACCAGTGACCCCGGACAGGGTGAGACCCAGTACTTC
CDR3aa: CATSDPGQGETQYF

v_gene: TRBV7-8
abundance: few
d_gene: -
j_gene: TRBJ2-2
CDR3nt: TGTGCCAGCAGCCTACGATATGGGGAGCTGTTTTTT
CDR3aa: CASSLRYGELFF

v_gene: TRBV5-4
abundance: few
d_gene: -
j_gene: TRBJ2-5
CDR3nt: TGTGCCAGCAGCCTGGCTCGGGGGGCAATAGAGGAGACCCAGTACTTC
CDR3aa: CASSLARGAIEETQYF

v_gene: TRBV5-6
abundance: -
d_gene: -
j_gene: TRBJ1-3
CDR3nt: TGTGCCAGCAGCTTCTTTTTCGACAGCTCTGGAAACACCATATATTTT
CDR3aa: CASSFFFDSSGNTIYF